One and the same sample provided the 16 T cell receptor beta chains below, sequenced in a study of PD-1 blockade in classical Hodgkin lymphoma. Generated by immunoSEQ multiplex PCR, the TCRdb table keeps only in-frame clones and is missing some. The table includes 70,000 or so clones, roughly 93% detected once. Sample time point: newly diagnosed, previously untreated cHL patient sample. Sequenced input: peripheral blood mononuclear cells (PBMCs). The receptors were sampled from a human donor with classical Hodgkin lymphoma.

The chain combines TRBV5-4 with TRBJ1-2; D remains ambiguous. The CDR3 runs 11 residues. The V gene's germline CDR1 is SGHNT and CDR2 YYREEE (reference sequence). V was pared by 4 bases and J by 8 bases, with 9 bases between. The CDR3 sequence is CASSPGLGYTF. The CDR3 DNA follows: TGTGCCAGCAGCCCTGGGCTCGGCTACACCTTC.

The genes are TRBV5-5 and TRBJ2-2; D gene unclear. CDR3 length: 17 amino acids. V was cut by 0 bases and J by 4 bases, with 16 bases left in between. Germline loops: CDR1 SGHKS, CDR2 YYEKEE (reference sequence). The CDR3 nucleotides read TGTGCCAGCAGCTTGGTGGGGTTGGGCAGATTCACCGGGGAGCTGTTTTTT. It translates to CASSLVGLGRFTGELFF.

The CDR3 sequence is CASSLGFRTNSGNTIYF. As DNA, the CDR3 is TGTGCCAGCAGCTTAGGTTTCCGGACAAACTCGGGAAACACCATATATTTT. The chain has TRBV7-8 and TRBJ1-3; tentatively, D is TRBD1 (5 bases). The V gene lost 1 base and the J gene lost 4 bases, with 17 bases spanning the gap. The germline V gene has CDR1 SGHVS and CDR2 FQNEAQ. The CDR3 is 17 residues long.

This clone appeared a single time. This chain uses TRBV15 with TRBJ2-3, with 10 bases identical to TRBD2. The V and J ends lost 0 bases and 2 bases, in that order; junction bases with no gene match: 5. CDR3 length equals 17 residues. The germline CDR1 and CDR2 sequences are LNHNV and YYDKDF (reference sequence). CDR3 in DNA: TGTGCCACCAGCAGAGATCTACTAGCGGGATTCACAGATACGCAGTATTTT. It is translated as CATSRDLLAGFTDTQYF.

This chain uses TRBV6-5 with TRBJ2-7; 12 nucleotides line up with TRBD2. The CDR3 spans 14 residues. J gave up 5 bases and V 7 bases, and 6 bases lay outside the gene matches. Germline CDR1 is MNHEY and CDR2 is SVGAGI. As DNA, the CDR3 is TGTGCCAGCATACCCCTAGCGGGAGGGAACGAGCAGTACTTC. This codes for CASIPLAGGNEQYF.

This clone was recorded once. The chain recombines TRBV7-9 with TRBJ2-7, with TRBD2 matching 7 bases. This CDR3 region has 12 residues. Trimming removed 7 bases from V and 1 base from J; junction bases left unmatched: 1. CDR1 SEHNR and CDR2 FQNEAQ come from the germline V gene (reference sequence). CDR3 DNA: TGTGCCAGCACGGGGGGTTCCTACGAGCAGTACTTC. Its translation is CASTGGSYEQYF. Combining the CDR3 with reference TRBV7-9 and TRBJ2-7 gives the whole variable domain DTGVSQNPRHKITKRGQNVTFRCDPISEHNRLYWYRQTLGQGPEFLTYFQNEAQLEKSRLLSDRFSAERPKGSFSTLEIQRTEQGDSAMYLCASTGGSYEQYFGPGTRLTVT.

The V and J genes are TRBV7-6 and TRBJ2-5, with D uncertain. Germline-derived CDR1 and CDR2 are SGHVS and FNYEAQ. V lost 7 bases, J lost 2 bases, and 14 bases lay in between. CDR3 length equals 14 residues. The CDR3 DNA reads TGTGCCAGCACCCCGAGGTCGCGGCAAGAGACCCAGTACTTC. It codes for CASTPRSRQETQYF.

The chain joins TRBV7-8 to TRBJ1-5; perhaps TRBD1 as D (6 bases). Germline V gene sequence: CDR1 SGHVS, CDR2 FQNEAQ. The ends were cut back, 1 base at V and 6 bases at J, with 16 bases in the middle. The CDR3 spans 16 residues. CDR3 in amino acids: CASSLGAVGASQPQHF. CDR3 DNA: TGTGCCAGCAGCTTAGGGGCGGTGGGGGCGAGTCAGCCCCAGCATTTT.

The chain employs TRBV9 and TRBJ2-5; 7 bases align to TRBD1. V gave up 0 bases and J gave up 7 bases; unmatched junction bases: 9. The CDR3 consists of 15 residues. Germline CDR1 SGDLS, CDR2 YYNGEE. CDR3 in DNA: TGTGCCAGCAGCGTAGGGGGGACAGCCAGTGGGACCCAGTACTTC. Residues: CASSVGGTASGTQYF.

J is TRBJ1-6 and V is TRBV6-5; D is uncertain. CDR3 length: 15 residues. CDR1 MNHEY and CDR2 SVGAGI come from the germline V gene. With 11 bases removed from V and 0 bases from J, the gap between germline ends came to 14 bases. The CDR3 bases are TGTGCCGCCGCCGATGGGGACTCCTATAATTCACCCCTCCACTTT. Translated, it gives CAAADGDSYNSPLHF.

This chain connects TRBV5-4 to TRBJ1-2; D is uncertain. The CDR3 consists of 13 residues. Germline CDR1 is SGHNT and CDR2 is YYREEE (reference sequence). Trimming took 4 bases from V and 5 from J, leaving 12 bases between them. The DNA for the CDR3 is TGTGCCAGCAGCCGCGACGGGGAGTATGGCTACACCTTC. This translates into CASSRDGEYGYTF.

This chain uses TRBV6-1 with TRBJ1-2; the D is unclear. This CDR3 comprises 13 residues. Per germline, CDR1 MNHNS and CDR2 SASEGT. Trimming left V 6 bases short and J 5 bases short, with 13 bases between. CDR3 residues: CASSENVGYGYTF. In DNA, the CDR3 is TGTGCCAGCAGCGAGAATGTAGGTTATGGCTACACCTTC.

This clone showed up just a few times. The V call is TRBV29-1, the J call TRBJ2-5; D is ambiguous. The CDR3 has 9 amino acids. The V gene's germline CDR1 is SQVTM and CDR2 ANQGSEA. The CDR3, as DNA: TGCAGAGGACGGGAGACCCAGTACTTC. Encoded protein: CRGRETQYF.

This clone appeared a single time. V and J are TRBV6-5 and TRBJ1-2; the D is unclear. The CDR3 runs 13 residues. Trimming pared 6 bases from V and 0 bases from J, leaving 8 bases between. Germline lookup yields CDR1 MNHEY and CDR2 SVGAGI. Written as DNA, the CDR3 is TGTGCCAGCAGCCCAGTCCCTAACTATGGCTACACCTTC. Translated: CASSPVPNYGYTF.

This clone was detected once. The chain is built from TRBV5-1 and TRBJ2-7; 12 nucleotides align to TRBD2. V dropped 4 bases and J dropped 2; count of bases not matched to a gene: 4. This CDR3 region has 15 residues. Germline-derived CDR1 and CDR2 are SGHRS and YFSETQ. The CDR3, as DNA: TGCGCCAGCAGCCTGGGACTAGCGGGTGCCTACGAGCAGTACTTC. Translated: CASSLGLAGAYEQYF. The entire variable domain, with the rest obtained from reference TRBV5-1 and TRBJ2-7, is as follows: KAGVTQTPRYLIKTRGQQVTLSCSPISGHRSVSWYQQTPGQGLQFLFEYFSETQRNKGNFPGRFSGRQFSNSRSEMNVSTLELGDSALYLCASSLGLAGAYEQYFGPGTRLTVT.

The CDR3 is CASRGQGVTGYTF. The DNA of the CDR3 is TGTGCCAGTAGGGGACAGGGGGTAACCGGCTACACCTTC. This chain joins TRBV19 and TRBJ1-2; 11 nucleotides line up with TRBD1. This CDR3 spans 13 amino acids. Germline lookup yields CDR1 LNHDA and CDR2 SQIVND (reference sequence). The trim removed 6 bases at V and 8 bases at J, leaving 5 bases unmatched.